This T cell receptor (beta chain) is from a study of T cells in Graves' hyperthyroidism and ophthalmopathy. With duration under 3 months, ophthalmopathy was active: Clinical Activity Score at least 3, NOSPECS at least 4. Uncontrolled infection, other autoimmune disease, pregnancy or lactation disqualified patients from enrolment. From RNA transcripts, TCR beta CDR3 regions were amplified. First-round RT-PCR with HTBI primers amplified the TCR CDR3 region. TCRdb recomputed calls from the multiplex PCR reads with MiXCR, one row per CDR3 protein. The repertoire holds more than 300,000 distinct CDR3 sequences, around a sixth seen once, with 40% in the top ten. The sample holds a few counts of this clonotype. Its specificity is unknown. Germline lookup yields CDR1 KGHDR and CDR2 SFDVKD. The CDR3 runs to 12 residues. V was trimmed by 5 bases and J by 6 bases, leaving 4 bases between them. Overall study findings and caveats: In the blood, most expanded thyroid clonotypes above 0.001 appeared as well.

The genes are TRBV24-1 and TRBJ2-6, with D uncertain. Sequenced input: blood. The receptor was isolated from a man younger than 35 with Graves' ophthalmopathy. The CDR3, as DNA: TGTGCCACCAGTGGGGTGGCCAACGTCCTGACTTTC. Its translation: CATSGVANVLTF.